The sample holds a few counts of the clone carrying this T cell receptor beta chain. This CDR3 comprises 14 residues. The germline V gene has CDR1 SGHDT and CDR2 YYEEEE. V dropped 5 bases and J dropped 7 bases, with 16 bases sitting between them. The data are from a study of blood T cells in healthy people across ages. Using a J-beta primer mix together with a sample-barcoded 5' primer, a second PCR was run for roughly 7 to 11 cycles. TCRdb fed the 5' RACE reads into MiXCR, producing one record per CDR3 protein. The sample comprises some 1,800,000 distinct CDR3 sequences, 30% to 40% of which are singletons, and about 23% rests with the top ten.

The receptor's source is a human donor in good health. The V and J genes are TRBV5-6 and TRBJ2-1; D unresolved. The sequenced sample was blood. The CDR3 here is CASRVGSGLNEQFF. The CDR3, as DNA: TGTGCCAGCAGGGTAGGGTCGGGTTTGAATGAGCAGTTCTTC. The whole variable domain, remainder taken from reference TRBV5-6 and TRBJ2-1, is DAGVTQSPTHLIKTRGQQVTLRCSPKSGHDTVSWYQQALGQGPQFIFQYYEEEERQRGNFPDRFSGHQFPNYSSELNVNALLLGDSALYLCASRVGSGLNEQFFGPGTRLTVL.